There are many counts of the clone carrying this T cell receptor (beta chain). V shed 3 bases, J shed 5 bases, and the junction held 12 bases outside the gene matches. The CDR3 runs 15 residues. Germline V gives CDR1 DFQATT, CDR2 SNEGSKA (reference sequence). The source of the sample is a study of blood T cells in healthy people across ages. The use of a sample-barcoded 5' primer and a J-beta primer mix characterized a second PCR of roughly 6 to 11 cycles. Each CDR3 protein gets one entry after TCRdb re-called the 5' RACE reads with MiXCR. Here the sample spans 450,000 to 700,000 distinct CDR3 sequences, roughly 28% being singletons.

Material for sequencing was blood. This TCR derives from a woman aged 70 to 79 in good health. J is TRBJ2-5 and V is TRBV20-1, with 7 bases aligning to TRBD2. The CDR3 loop reads CSARPPGGDWETQYF. The DNA for the CDR3 is TGCAGTGCTAGGCCTCCTGGGGGGGATTGGGAGACCCAGTACTTC.